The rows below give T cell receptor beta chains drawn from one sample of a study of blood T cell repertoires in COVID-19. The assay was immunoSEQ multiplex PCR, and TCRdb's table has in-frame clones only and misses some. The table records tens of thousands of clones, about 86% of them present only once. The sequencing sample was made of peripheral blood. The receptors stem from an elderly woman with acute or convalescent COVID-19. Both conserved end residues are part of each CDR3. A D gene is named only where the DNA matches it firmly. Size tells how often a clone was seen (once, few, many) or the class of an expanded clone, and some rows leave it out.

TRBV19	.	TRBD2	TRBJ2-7	CASSPRLAGGGMQYF	TGTGCCAGTAGTCCCAGACTAGCGGGGGGAGGAATGCAGTACTTC
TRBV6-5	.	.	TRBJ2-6	CASRGGGAGANVLTF	TGTGCCAGCAGAGGTGGGGGCGCCGGGGCCAACGTCCTGACTTTC
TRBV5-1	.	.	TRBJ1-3	CASSLTDSTGNTIYF	TGCGCCAGCAGCCTGACAGATTCTACTGGAAACACCATATATTTT
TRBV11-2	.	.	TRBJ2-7	CASSPAYEQYF	TGTGCCAGCAGCCCAGCCTACGAGCAGTACTTC
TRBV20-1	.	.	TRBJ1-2	CSAIEQLNYGYTF	TGCAGTGCTATTGAACAGCTTAACTATGGCTACACCTTC
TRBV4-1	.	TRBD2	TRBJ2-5	CASSPLGLAGLETQYF	TGCGCCAGCAGCCCTCTGGGACTAGCGGGGTTAGAGACCCAGTACTTC
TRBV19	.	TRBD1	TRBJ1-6	CASSSGTGGSPLHF	TGTGCCAGTAGTTCCGGGACAGGGGGTTCACCCCTCCACTTT
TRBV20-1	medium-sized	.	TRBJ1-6	CSARTLTGLHF	TGCAGTGCTAGAACCCTGACAGGCCTCCACTTT
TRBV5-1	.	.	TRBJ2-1	CASSLHRESSYNEQFF	TGCGCCAGCAGCCTACACAGGGAGAGCTCCTACAATGAGCAGTTCTTC
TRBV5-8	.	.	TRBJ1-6	CASHTPRRMGSGNSPLHF	TGTGCCAGCCATACCCCGAGGCGGATGGGGTCGGGGAATTCACCCCTCCACTTT
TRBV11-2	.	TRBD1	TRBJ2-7	CASSGGQGSNYEQYF	TGTGCCAGCAGCGGGGGACAGGGATCGAACTACGAGCAGTACTTC
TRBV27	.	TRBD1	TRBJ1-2	CASSSRGLGGYTF	TGTGCCAGCAGTTCGAGGGGGCTGGGGGGCTACACCTTC
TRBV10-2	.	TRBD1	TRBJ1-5	CASSESTGGMGNQPQHF	TGCGCCAGCAGTGAGTCGACAGGGGGCATGGGCAATCAGCCCCAGCATTTT
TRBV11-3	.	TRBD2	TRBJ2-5	CASSLRTSGGGTQYF	TGTGCCAGCAGCCTACGGACTAGCGGTGGAGGGACCCAGTACTTC
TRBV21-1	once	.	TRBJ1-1	CASSPHDRDRGRGTEAFF	TGTGCCAGCAGCCCACACGACCGGGACAGGGGGCGCGGCACTGAAGCTTTCTTT
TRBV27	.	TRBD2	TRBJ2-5	CASSFSRLAGSQETQYF	TGTGCCAGCAGTTTTAGCCGACTAGCGGGGTCCCAAGAGACCCAGTACTTC
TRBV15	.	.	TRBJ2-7	CATSSTVSYEQYF	TGTGCCACCAGCAGTACAGTTTCCTACGAGCAGTACTTC
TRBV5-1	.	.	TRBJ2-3	CATTGQGMSTDTQYF	TGCGCCACAACAGGGCAGGGGATGAGCACAGATACGCAGTATTTT
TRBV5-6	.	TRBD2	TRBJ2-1	CASSRGLAGGPHEQFF	TGTGCCAGCAGCCGTGGACTAGCGGGGGGGCCTCACGAGCAGTTCTTC
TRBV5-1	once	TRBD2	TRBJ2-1	CASSLPSGGHYNEQFF	TGCGCCAGCAGCTTGCCCAGCGGGGGCCATTACAATGAGCAGTTCTTC
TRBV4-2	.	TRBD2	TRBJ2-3	CASSPEGVAGITDTQYF	TGTGCCAGCTCCCCCGAGGGGGTAGCGGGGATCACAGATACGCAGTATTTT
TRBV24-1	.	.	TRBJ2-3	CATSTGGAGDTQYF	TGTGCCACCAGTACGGGGGGCGCGGGGGATACGCAGTATTTT
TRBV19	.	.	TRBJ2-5	CASSIGGSQETQYF	TGTGCCAGTAGTATAGGGGGCAGCCAAGAGACCCAGTACTTC
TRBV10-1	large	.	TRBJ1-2	CASSELRDYGYTF	TGCGCCAGCAGTGAGTTGAGGGACTATGGCTACACCTTC
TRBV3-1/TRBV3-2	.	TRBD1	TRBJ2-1	CASSQEGGVSYNEQFF	TGTGCCAGCAGCCAAGAAGGGGGCGTCTCCTACAATGAGCAGTTCTTC
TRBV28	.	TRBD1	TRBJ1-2	CASSLRGTDYGYTF	TGTGCCAGCAGTCTCAGGGGGACGGACTATGGCTACACCTTC
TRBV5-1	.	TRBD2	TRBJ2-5	CASSLVGTSGGETQYF	TGCGCCAGCAGCTTGGTTGGGACTAGCGGGGGGGAGACCCAGTACTTC
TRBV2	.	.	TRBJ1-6	CASGQFDNSPLHF	TGTGCCAGCGGACAGTTCGATAATTCACCCCTCCACTTT
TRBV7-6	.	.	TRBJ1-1	CASSLEEPGRGTEAFF	TGTGCCAGCAGCTTAGAAGAACCTGGTCGGGGCACTGAAGCTTTCTTT
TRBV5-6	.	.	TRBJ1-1	CASSLEYRSNTEAFF	TGTGCCAGCAGCTTGGAGTACAGGTCGAACACTGAAGCTTTCTTT
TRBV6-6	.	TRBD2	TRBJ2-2	CASRGGLNTNTGELFF	TGTGCCAGCAGGGGGGGACTAAATACGAACACCGGGGAGCTGTTTTTT
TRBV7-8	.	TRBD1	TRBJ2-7	CASSSPRDRVSEQYF	TGTGCCAGCAGCTCCCCGAGGGACAGGGTATCCGAGCAGTACTTC
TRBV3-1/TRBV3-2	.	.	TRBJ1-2	CASSHNVRRSYGCTF	TGTGCCAGCAGCCACAACGTCCGACGGAGCTATGGCTGCACCTTC
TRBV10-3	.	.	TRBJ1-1	CAISESGRNTEAFF	TGTGCCATCAGTGAGTCAGGGAGGAACACTGAAGCTTTCTTT
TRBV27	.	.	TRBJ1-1	CASTTGLPHTEAFF	TGTGCCAGCACAACAGGGTTGCCCCACACTGAAGCTTTCTTT
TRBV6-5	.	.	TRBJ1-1	CASSYSRLSIEAFF	TGTGCCAGCAGTTACTCGAGGCTAAGTATAGAAGCTTTCTTT
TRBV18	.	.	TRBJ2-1	CASSPPRLNEQFF	TGTGCCAGCTCACCACCGAGGTTAAACGAGCAGTTCTTC
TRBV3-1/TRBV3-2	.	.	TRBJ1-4	CASSQRQVNEKLFF	TGTGCCAGCAGCCAACGACAAGTTAATGAAAAACTGTTTTTT
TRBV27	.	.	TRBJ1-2	CASSRDRYYGYTF	TGTGCCAGCAGCCGTGACAGGTACTATGGCTACACCTTC
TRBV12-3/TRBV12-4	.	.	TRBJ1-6	CASSNQNSPLHF	TGTGCCAGCTCAAACCAGAATTCACCCCTCCACTTT
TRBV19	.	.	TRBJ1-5	CASSIGLGGNQPQHF	TGTGCCAGTAGTATAGGGCTGGGCGGCAATCAGCCCCAGCATTTT
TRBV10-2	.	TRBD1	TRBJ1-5	CASTTDRDQPQHF	TGCGCCAGCACTACGGACAGGGATCAGCCCCAGCATTTT
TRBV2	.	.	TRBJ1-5	CASSVLGGNQPQHF	TGTGCCAGCAGTGTTTTAGGGGGCAATCAGCCCCAGCATTTT
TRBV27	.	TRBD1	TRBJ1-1	CASSLVQGASEAFF	TGTGCCAGCAGTTTGGTACAGGGGGCTTCTGAAGCTTTCTTT
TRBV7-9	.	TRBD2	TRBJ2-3	CASSQWRGTPGGTQYF	TGTGCCAGCAGCCAGTGGCGGGGGACCCCAGGAGGTACGCAGTATTTT
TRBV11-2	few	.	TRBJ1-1	CASSLTGRNTEAFF	TGTGCCAGCAGCTTAACAGGGAGGAACACTGAAGCTTTCTTT
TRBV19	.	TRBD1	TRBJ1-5	CASRETGGNQPQHF	TGTGCCAGTAGAGAAACAGGGGGCAATCAGCCCCAGCATTTT
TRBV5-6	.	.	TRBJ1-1	CASSQVLTTEAFF	TGTGCCAGCAGCCAGGTCCTTACGACTGAAGCTTTCTTT
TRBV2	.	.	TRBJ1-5	CASRETGLDLRNQPQHF	TGTGCCAGCAGAGAAACAGGGTTGGACCTTCGCAATCAGCCCCAGCATTTT
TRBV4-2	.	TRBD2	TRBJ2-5	CASSQEYTSGGWRTQYF	TGTGCCAGCAGCCAAGAGTACACTAGCGGGGGCTGGAGGACCCAGTACTTC
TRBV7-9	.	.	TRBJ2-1	CASSLEGGRGLHEQFF	TGTGCCAGCAGCTTAGAGGGGGGGAGAGGGCTCCATGAGCAGTTCTTC
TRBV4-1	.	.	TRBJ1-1	CASSQVGQGIENTEAFF	TGCGCCAGCAGCCAAGTTGGCCAGGGGATTGAGAACACTGAAGCTTTCTTT
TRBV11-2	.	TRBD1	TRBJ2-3	CASSPGQGITDTQYF	TGTGCCAGCAGCCCAGGACAGGGAATCACAGATACGCAGTATTTT
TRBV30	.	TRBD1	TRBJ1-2	CAWSEDRGNYGYTF	TGTGCCTGGAGTGAGGACAGGGGCAACTATGGCTACACCTTC
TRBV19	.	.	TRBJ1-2	CASSISQTVPYGYTF	TGTGCCAGTAGTATATCCCAGACAGTTCCCTATGGCTACACCTTC
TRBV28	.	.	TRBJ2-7	CAAEGAISYEQYF	TGTGCCGCGGAGGGGGCTATCTCCTACGAGCAGTACTTC
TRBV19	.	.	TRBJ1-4	CASNTNRELANEKLFF	TGTGCCAGTAACACGAACAGGGAGCTGGCTAATGAAAAACTGTTTTTT